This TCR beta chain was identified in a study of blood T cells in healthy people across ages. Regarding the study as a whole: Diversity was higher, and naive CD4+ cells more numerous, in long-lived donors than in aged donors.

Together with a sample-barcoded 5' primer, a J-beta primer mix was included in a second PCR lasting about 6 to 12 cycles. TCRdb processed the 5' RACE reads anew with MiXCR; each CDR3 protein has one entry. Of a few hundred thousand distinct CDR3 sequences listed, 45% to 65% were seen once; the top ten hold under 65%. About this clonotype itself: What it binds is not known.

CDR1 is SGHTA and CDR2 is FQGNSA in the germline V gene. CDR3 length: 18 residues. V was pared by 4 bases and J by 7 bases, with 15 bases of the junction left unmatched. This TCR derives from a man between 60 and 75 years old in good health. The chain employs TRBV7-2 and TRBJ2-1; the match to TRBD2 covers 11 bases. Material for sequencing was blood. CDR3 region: CASSSPTRLAGSWNEQFF. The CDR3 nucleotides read TGTGCCAGCAGCTCTCCCACTCGACTAGCGGGAAGTTGGAATGAGCAGTTCTTC.